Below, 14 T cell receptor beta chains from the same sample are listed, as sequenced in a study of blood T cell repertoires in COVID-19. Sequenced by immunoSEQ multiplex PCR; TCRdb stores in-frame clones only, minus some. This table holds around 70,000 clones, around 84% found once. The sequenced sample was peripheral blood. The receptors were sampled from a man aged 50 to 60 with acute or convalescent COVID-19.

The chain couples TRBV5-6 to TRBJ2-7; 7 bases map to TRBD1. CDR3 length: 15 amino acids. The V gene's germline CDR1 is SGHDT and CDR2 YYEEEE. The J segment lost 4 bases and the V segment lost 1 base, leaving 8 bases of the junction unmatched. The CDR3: CASSLSPDRRYEQYF. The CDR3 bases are TGTGCCAGCAGCTTGTCCCCGGACAGGAGGTACGAGCAGTACTTC.

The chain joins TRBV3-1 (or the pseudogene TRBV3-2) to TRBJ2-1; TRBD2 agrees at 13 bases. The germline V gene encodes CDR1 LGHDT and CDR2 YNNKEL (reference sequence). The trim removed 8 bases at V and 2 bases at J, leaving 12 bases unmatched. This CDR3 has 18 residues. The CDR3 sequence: CASEAGTSGIGAYNEQFF. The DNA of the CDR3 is TGTGCCAGCGAGGCCGGGACTAGCGGGATCGGGGCCTACAATGAGCAGTTCTTC.

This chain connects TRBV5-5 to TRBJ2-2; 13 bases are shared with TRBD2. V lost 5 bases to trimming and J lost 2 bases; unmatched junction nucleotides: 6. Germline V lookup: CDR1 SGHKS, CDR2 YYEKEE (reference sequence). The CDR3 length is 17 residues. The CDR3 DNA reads TGTGCCAGCAGTTCAAGACTAGCGGGGGGAAACACCGGGGAGCTGTTTTTT. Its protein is CASSSRLAGGNTGELFF.

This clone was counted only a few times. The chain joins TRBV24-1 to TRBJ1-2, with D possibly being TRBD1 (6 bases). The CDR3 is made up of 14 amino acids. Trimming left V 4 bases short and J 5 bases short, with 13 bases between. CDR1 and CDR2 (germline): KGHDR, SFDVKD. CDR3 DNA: TGTGCCACCAGTGACCCCGGACAGAAATATGGCTACACCTTC. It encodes CATSDPGQKYGYTF.

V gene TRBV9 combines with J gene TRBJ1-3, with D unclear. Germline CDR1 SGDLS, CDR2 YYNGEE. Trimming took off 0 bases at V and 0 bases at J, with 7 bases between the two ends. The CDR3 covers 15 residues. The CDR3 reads CASSVGPVSGNTIYF. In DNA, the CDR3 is TGTGCCAGCAGCGTAGGGCCAGTCTCTGGAAACACCATATATTTT.

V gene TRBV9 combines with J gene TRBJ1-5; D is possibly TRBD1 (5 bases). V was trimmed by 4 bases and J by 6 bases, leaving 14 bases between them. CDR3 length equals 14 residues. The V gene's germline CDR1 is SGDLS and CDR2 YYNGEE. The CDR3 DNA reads TGTGCCAGCAGCCCAGGGTCGGGTAGTCAGCCCCAGCATTTT. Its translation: CASSPGSGSQPQHF.

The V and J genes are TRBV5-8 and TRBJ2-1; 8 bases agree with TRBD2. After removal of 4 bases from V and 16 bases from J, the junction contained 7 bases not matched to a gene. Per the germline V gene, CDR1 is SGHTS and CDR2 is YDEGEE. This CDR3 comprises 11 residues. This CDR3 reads CASSRGLGAFF. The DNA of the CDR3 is TGTGCCAGCAGCAGGGGACTAGGGGCCTTCTTC.

Here the CDR3 DNA reads TGTGCCAGCACCACCCAGGGGGGCCACACTGAAGCTTTCTTT. It translates to CASTTQGGHTEAFF. V usage is TRBV6-5 and J usage is TRBJ1-1; 7 bases agree with TRBD1. The trim removed 7 bases at V and 3 bases at J, leaving 8 bases unmatched. This CDR3 has 14 residues. From germline, CDR1 is MNHEY and CDR2 SVGAGI.

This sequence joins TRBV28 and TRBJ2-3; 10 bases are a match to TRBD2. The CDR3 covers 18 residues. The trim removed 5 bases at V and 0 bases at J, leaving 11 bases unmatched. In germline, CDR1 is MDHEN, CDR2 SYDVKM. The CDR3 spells CASSLSAGGSASTDTQYF. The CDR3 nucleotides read TGTGCCAGCAGTCTCTCAGCGGGAGGGTCCGCGAGCACAGATACGCAGTATTTT.

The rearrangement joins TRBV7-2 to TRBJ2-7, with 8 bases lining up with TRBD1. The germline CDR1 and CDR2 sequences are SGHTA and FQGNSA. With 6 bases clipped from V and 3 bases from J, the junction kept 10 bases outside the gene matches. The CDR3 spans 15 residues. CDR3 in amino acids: CASSTLGQGYYEQYF. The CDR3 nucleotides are TGTGCCAGCAGTACTCTAGGACAGGGTTACTACGAGCAGTACTTC.

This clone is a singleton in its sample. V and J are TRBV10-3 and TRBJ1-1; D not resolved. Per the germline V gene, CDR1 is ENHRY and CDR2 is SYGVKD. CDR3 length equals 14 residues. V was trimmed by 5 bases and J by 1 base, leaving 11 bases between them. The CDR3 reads CAISISGWNTEAFF. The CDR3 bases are TGTGCCATCAGTATAAGCGGATGGAACACTGAAGCTTTCTTT.

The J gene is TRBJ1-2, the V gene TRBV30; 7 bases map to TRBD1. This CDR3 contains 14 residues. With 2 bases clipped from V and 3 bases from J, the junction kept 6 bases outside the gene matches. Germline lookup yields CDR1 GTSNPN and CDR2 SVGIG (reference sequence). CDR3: CAWSQKGGDYGYTF. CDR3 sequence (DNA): TGTGCCTGGAGTCAAAAAGGGGGCGACTATGGCTACACCTTC.

CDR3: CATSGGRGNEKLFF. The DNA for the CDR3 is TGTGCCACCTCCGGGGGTAGGGGTAATGAAAAACTGTTTTTT. This rearrangement joins TRBV2 to TRBJ1-4; TRBD1 is a possible D gene (5 bases). The length of the CDR3 is 14 residues. Germline V gene lookup returns CDR1 SNHLY and CDR2 FYNNEI. V was cut by 10 bases and J by 4 bases, with 16 bases left in between.

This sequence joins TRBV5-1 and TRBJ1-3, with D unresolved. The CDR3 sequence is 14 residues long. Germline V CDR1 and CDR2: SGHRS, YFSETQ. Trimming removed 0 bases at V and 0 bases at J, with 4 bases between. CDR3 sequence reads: CASSLDSSGNTIYF. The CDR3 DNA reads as TGCGCCAGCAGCTTGGACAGCTCTGGAAACACCATATATTTT.